The 31 T cell receptor beta chains below come from one sample, sequenced in a study of blood T cell repertoires in COVID-19. Assay: immunoSEQ multiplex PCR; the TCRdb copy retains only in-frame clones and omits some. The profile shows 50,000 to 75,000 clones, under 95% of them singletons. Material: peripheral blood. The receptors were gathered from a man between 65 and 85 years old with active COVID-19.

The CDR3 DNA sequence: TGTGCCAGCAGCCTATACAGGGGACAAGAGACCCAGTACTTC. Translating gives CASSLYRGQETQYF. This chain joins TRBV3-1 (or the pseudogene TRBV3-2) and TRBJ2-5; TRBD1 agrees at 7 bases. Per germline, CDR1 LGHDT and CDR2 YNNKEL (reference sequence). V lost 4 bases and J lost 2; bases outside the gene matches: 4. The CDR3 runs 14 residues.

V usage is TRBV5-1 and J usage is TRBJ1-6; D perhaps matches TRBD1 (6 bases). Trimming removed 4 bases from V and 6 bases from J, with 11 bases in between. Germline values: CDR1 SGHRS, CDR2 YFSETQ. This CDR3 is 14 amino acids long. CDR3 sequence reads: CASSRQQGNSPLHF. In DNA, the CDR3 is TGCGCCAGCAGCCGCCAACAGGGTAATTCACCCCTCCACTTT.

The chain is built from TRBV6-6 and TRBJ1-1; 10 bases are shared with TRBD1. Germline V gene sequence: CDR1 MNHNY, CDR2 SVGAGI (reference sequence). J lost 5 bases, V lost 6 bases, and 3 bases had no gene match. This CDR3 is built from 13 residues. The CDR3 sequence: CASRGQGITEAFF. Written as DNA, the CDR3 is TGTGCCAGCAGGGGACAGGGGATTACTGAAGCTTTCTTT.

The gene calls are TRBV6-6 and TRBJ2-1; 9 bases agree with TRBD1. CDR3 length equals 13 residues. The germline V gene encodes CDR1 MNHNY and CDR2 SVGAGI (reference sequence). V lost 5 bases, J lost 7 bases, and 3 bases stayed unmatched. The DNA for the CDR3 is TGTGCCAGCAGTGGACAGGGGCAGAATGAGCAGTTCTTC. This codes for CASSGQGQNEQFF.

As concerns this clone: One junction end does not reproduce the germline sequence, and a read error may be involved. The chain employs TRBV2 and TRBJ2-7, with a weak D call TRBD1 (6 bases). The CDR3 contains 16 residues. CDR1 and CDR2 (germline): SNHLY, FYNNEI. For the CDR3, the DNA is TGTGCCAGCAGGGAAGCTACAGGGTCGTTTCCGTACGAGCAGTACTTC. Translation: CASREATGSFPYEQYF. Full variable domain (outside the CDR3, taken from reference TRBV2 and TRBJ2-7): EPEVTQTPSHQVTQMGQEVILRCVPISNHLYFYWYRQILGQKVEFLVSFYNNEISEKSEIFDDQFSVERPDGSNFTLKIRSTKLEDSAMYFCASREATGSFPYEQYFGPGTRLTVT.

This clone was seen once. This rearrangement joins TRBV5-3 to TRBJ1-5; the D is unclear. TRBV5-3 is sorted into the ORF group, with uncertain function. The CDR3 contains 18 residues. V lost 0 bases and J lost 0, with 16 bases in between. CDR3 nucleotides: TGTGCCAGAAGCTTGGCGTCGCCCGAGGGAAATAGCAATCAGCCCCAGCATTTT. Translation gives CARSLASPEGNSNQPQHF.

The chain is built from TRBV19 and TRBJ1-2, with TRBD1 identical over 11 bases. This CDR3 contains 15 residues. V trimming: 6 bases; J trimming: 3 bases; junction bases outside the gene matches: 6. Per the germline V gene, CDR1 is LNHDA and CDR2 is SQIVND (reference sequence). Here the CDR3 reads CASRPGGQGDYGYTF. CDR3 nucleotide sequence: TGTGCCAGTAGGCCCGGGGGACAGGGGGACTATGGCTACACCTTC.

This clone showed up just once. This chain uses TRBV7-9 with TRBJ2-5; TRBD2 agrees at 7 bases. The ends lost 5 bases at V and 4 bases at J; junction bases unmatched: 10. The CDR3 is 15 amino acids. The germline V gene encodes CDR1 SEHNR and CDR2 FQNEAQ (reference sequence). The CDR3 coding sequence is TGTGCCAGCAGCGTGGGGAGCGGGGCCCCAGAGACCCAGTACTTC. This encodes CASSVGSGAPETQYF.

The chain has TRBV5-1 and TRBJ2-3; 7 bases map to TRBD2. The germline V gene encodes CDR1 SGHRS and CDR2 YFSETQ. This CDR3 has 15 residues. V shed 4 bases, J shed 3 bases, and the junction held 8 bases outside the gene matches. CDR3 protein: CASSTSGVGTDTQYF. In DNA, the CDR3 is TGCGCCAGCAGCACAAGCGGGGTAGGGACAGATACGCAGTATTTT.

The chain recombines TRBV6-5 with TRBJ2-5; the D is unclear. Germline CDR1 MNHEY, CDR2 SVGAGI. The CDR3 runs to 13 residues. Trimming left V 7 bases short and J 1 base short, with 10 bases between. The CDR3 loop is CASKADFQETQYF. For the CDR3, the DNA is TGTGCCAGCAAGGCAGACTTCCAAGAGACCCAGTACTTC.

Only one count was recorded for this clone. Other DNA sequences in this sample translate to the same CDR3. The chain is built from TRBV12-3 or TRBV12-4 and TRBJ1-1; possible D gene TRBD1, 5 bases. The V end was cut by 2 bases, the J end by 1 base, with 5 bases between. The CDR3 is 13 residues long. CDR3 DNA: TGTGCCAGCAGTTTACAGGGGAACACTGAAGCTTTCTTT. It codes for CASSLQGNTEAFF.

The chain carries TRBV18 and TRBJ2-5, with D tentatively TRBD1 (5 bases). Germline V gene data show CDR1 as KGHSH and CDR2 as LQKENI. V was shortened by 5 bases and J by 1 base, with 5 bases between the two germline ends. The CDR3 covers 12 residues. CDR3 coding DNA: TGTGCCAGCTCAGGGGCCCAAGAGACCCAGTACTTC. It codes for CASSGAQETQYF.

The chain employs TRBV3-1 (or the pseudogene TRBV3-2) and TRBJ1-1; D is uncertain. Germline CDR1 reads LGHDT; CDR2 reads YNNKEL (reference sequence). V lost 0 bases to trimming and J lost 4 bases, with 15 bases between them. The CDR3 has 16 residues. CDR3 loop: CASSQDGPGLGTEAFF. The CDR3 DNA follows: TGTGCCAGCAGCCAAGATGGTCCGGGGTTGGGCACTGAAGCTTTCTTT.

The chain has TRBV2 and TRBJ1-2; D is unresolved. Germline V gives CDR1 SNHLY, CDR2 FYNNEI. V was cut by 7 bases and J by 0 bases, with 12 bases left in between. The CDR3 is made up of 14 amino acids. The CDR3 DNA is TGTGCCAGCACCTATGAGGCAACTAACTATGGCTACACCTTC. Translating it yields CASTYEATNYGYTF.

The V gene is TRBV5-4, the J gene TRBJ1-2, with 11 bases fitting TRBD1. The ends lost 1 base at V and 6 bases at J; junction bases unmatched: 11. Germline V gene data show CDR1 as SGHNT and CDR2 as YYREEE (reference sequence). The CDR3 sequence is 17 residues long. DNA for the CDR3: TGTGCCAGCAGCTTGCCCTGGACAGGGGGCGCATTAAATGGCTACACCTTC. This gives the protein CASSLPWTGGALNGYTF. The complete variable domain, with remaining parts taken from reference TRBV5-4 and TRBJ1-2, reads ETGVTQSPTHLIKTRGQQVTLRCSSQSGHNTVSWYQQALGQGPQFIFQYYREEENGRGNFPPRFSGLQFPNYSSELNVNALELDDSALYLCASSLPWTGGALNGYTFGSGTRLTVV.

The chain couples TRBV6-1 to TRBJ2-6; 7 bases align to TRBD1. Germline trimming cut 4 bases from V and 3 bases from J; bases unmatched to any gene: 6. CDR1 MNHNS and CDR2 SASEGT come from the germline V gene. CDR3 size: 16 residues. CDR3 coding DNA: TGTGCCAGCAGTGGTGAGACAGGGAATGGGGCCAACGTCCTGACTTTC. It specifies CASSGETGNGANVLTF.

The chain employs TRBV27 and TRBJ2-1, with 11 nucleotides matching TRBD2. The CDR3 has 22 residues. After removal of 0 bases from V and 0 bases from J, the junction contained 16 bases not matched to a gene. In germline, CDR1 is MNHEY, CDR2 SMNVEV (reference sequence). This CDR3 reads CASSLSYIPGLAVDSSYNEQFF. The CDR3 DNA is TGTGCCAGCAGTTTATCTTATATCCCGGGACTAGCGGTGGATAGCTCCTACAATGAGCAGTTCTTC.

The V call is TRBV9, the J call TRBJ1-1; D possibly corresponds to TRBD1 (5 bases). The germline V and J ends were trimmed by 3 bases and 5 bases, with 20 bases remaining between them. The CDR3 loop spans 16 amino acids. CDR1 is SGDLS, CDR2 YYNGEE, per germline. The CDR3 is CASSAVLQGGTTEAFF. CDR3 nucleotides: TGTGCCAGCAGCGCGGTCCTTCAGGGAGGAACAACTGAAGCTTTCTTT.

The chain recombines TRBV10-2 with TRBJ2-7; D possibly corresponds to TRBD1 (7 bases). Germline lookup yields CDR1 WSHSY and CDR2 SAAADI. The CDR3 loop spans 13 amino acids. With 3 bases removed from V and 2 bases from J, the gap between germline ends came to 8 bases. The CDR3 bases are TGCGCCAGCAGTGACAGGGGGGCCTACGAGCAGTACGTC. Amino acids: CASSDRGAYEQYV.

CDR3: CASSVLTESRVRDTGEQFF. CDR3 DNA: TGTGCCAGCAGTGTCCTCACAGAATCGAGGGTCCGAGACACGGGTGAGCAGTTCTTC. J is TRBJ2-1 and V is TRBV6-1, with D possibly being TRBD2 (5 bases). Germline CDR1 and CDR2: MNHNS and SASEGT. The CDR3 length is 19 residues. With 4 bases removed from V and 9 bases from J, the gap between germline ends came to 31 bases.

The chain joins TRBV6-2 or TRBV6-3 to TRBJ1-2; D is possibly TRBD1 (5 bases). V lost 5 bases, J lost 8 bases, and 18 bases lay in between. This CDR3 has 14 amino acids. Germline V lookup: CDR1 MNHEY, CDR2 SVGEGT. CDR3 in DNA: TGTGCCAGCAGTCGCCCGGACACCCTTCAGGGCTACACCTTC. Amino acids: CASSRPDTLQGYTF.

In this sample, this clone turned up once. This chain links TRBV6-2 or TRBV6-3 with TRBJ2-4; TRBD1 might be the D (6 bases). V was clipped by 4 bases and J by 2 bases, with 12 bases between them. Germline V gene sequence: CDR1 MNHEY, CDR2 SVGEGT. The CDR3 covers 15 residues. The CDR3 nucleotides read TGTGCCAGCAGTTCCCCTACAGGGACCAAAAACATTCAGTACTTC. This gives the protein CASSSPTGTKNIQYF.

This chain joins TRBV5-1 and TRBJ2-5; 9 positions agree with TRBD2. The CDR3 is 16 amino acids. The germline gives CDR1 SGHRS, CDR2 YFSETQ. With V trimmed by 4 bases and J by 4 bases, 11 bases remained unmatched. The CDR3 spells CASSPLGAGGGETQYF. The CDR3, as DNA: TGCGCCAGCAGCCCCCTGGGAGCGGGGGGTGGAGAGACCCAGTACTTC.

Only one count was recorded for this clone. V usage is TRBV27 and J usage is TRBJ1-2; D may be TRBD1 (5 bases). This CDR3 is 14 amino acids long. Trimming left V 2 bases short and J 4 bases short, with 11 bases between. The germline gives CDR1 MNHEY, CDR2 SMNVEV (reference sequence). The CDR3 loop is CASSLQGLSYGYTF. The DNA of the CDR3 is TGTGCCAGCAGTTTACAGGGTCTGAGCTATGGCTACACCTTC.

The chain combines TRBV9 with TRBJ1-2; 9 bases align to TRBD1. CDR1 is SGDLS, CDR2 YYNGEE, per germline. There are 16 residues in the CDR3. The junction had 5 bases not matched to a gene; V was cut back by 0 bases and J by 2 bases. The CDR3 DNA sequence: TGTGCCAGCAGCGTAGTTGCGGGGACAGGGAACTATGGCTACACCTTC. Amino acid sequence: CASSVVAGTGNYGYTF. Full variable domain (outside the CDR3, taken from reference TRBV9 and TRBJ1-2): DSGVTQTPKHLITATGQRVTLRCSPRSGDLSVYWYQQSLDQGLQFLIQYYNGEERAKGNILERFSAQQFPDLHSELNLSSLELGDSALYFCASSVVAGTGNYGYTFGSGTRLTVV.

V is TRBV5-1 and J is TRBJ2-3, with D possibly being TRBD1 (6 bases). This CDR3 spans 14 amino acids. From germline, CDR1 is SGHRS and CDR2 YFSETQ. The V gene lost 0 bases and the J gene lost 4 bases, with 9 bases spanning the gap. In nucleotides, the CDR3 is TGCGCCAGCAGCTTGGGGGGGCGTGCAGATACGCAGTATTTT. This sequence encodes CASSLGGRADTQYF.

The chain combines TRBV25-1 with TRBJ1-6, with TRBD1 matching 10 bases. V was clipped by 4 bases and J by 7 bases; unmatched bases: 4. The germline CDR1 and CDR2 sequences are MGHDK and SYGVNS. The CDR3 has 15 amino acids. The CDR3 coding sequence is TGTGCCAGCAGTGGACAGGGGGCGCGGAATTCACCCCTCCACTTT. Encoded protein: CASSGQGARNSPLHF.

The chain carries TRBV7-3 and TRBJ2-3; 9 positions match TRBD2. The CDR3 is 16 residues long. V gave up 0 bases and J gave up 6 bases; unmatched junction bases: 7. Per germline, CDR1 SGHTA and CDR2 FQGTGA. CDR3 coding DNA: TGTGCCAGCAGCTTAACGGCTAGCGGGGTGGGTGATACGCAGTATTTT. Its translation: CASSLTASGVGDTQYF.

The chain has TRBV5-6 and TRBJ2-5, with 13 positions matching TRBD2. The V and J ends lost 4 bases and 9 bases, in that order; junction bases with no gene match: 9. The CDR3 contains 15 residues. Germline CDR1 and CDR2: SGHDT and YYEEEE. Written as DNA, the CDR3 is TGTGCCAGCAGCAGGACTAGCGGGGGCCGCATGGCCCAGTACTTC. Translated: CASSRTSGGRMAQYF.

CDR3 residues: CASSIRQGTTAEQFF. Written as DNA, the CDR3 is TGTGCCAGCAGCATCCGACAGGGTACGACTGCTGAGCAGTTCTTC. The chain carries TRBV5-4 and TRBJ2-1; 7 bases match TRBD1. Germline CDR1 and CDR2: SGHNT and YYREEE (reference sequence). The CDR3 runs 15 residues. V lost 4 bases and J lost 9; bases outside the gene matches: 13.

This clone was detected only once. The rearrangement links TRBV2 to TRBJ1-4, with a tentative D call TRBD1 (5 bases). The CDR3 has 13 residues. From germline, CDR1 is SNHLY and CDR2 FYNNEI. V lost 7 bases, J lost 5 bases, and 11 bases lay in between. In DNA form, the CDR3 reads TGTGCCAGCAACGTGGGGCCCAATGAAAAACTGTTTTTT. Its protein is CASNVGPNEKLFF.